Each of the 17 T cell receptor beta chains below was sequenced from the same sample in a study of OX40 agonist ivuxolimab in advanced cancers. TCRdb keeps only in-frame clones here, not all; method: immunoSEQ multiplex PCR. The sample includes about 23,000 clones, approximately 81% of them seen just once. The starting material was CD4+ or CD8+ T cells sorted from blood, obtained in a trial of the OX40 agonist ivuxolimab. The receptor source for this set is an adult with an advanced solid tumor such as melanoma, head and neck, liver or kidney cancer.

This clone is medium-sized. The chain has TRBV6-5 and TRBJ2-2, with a tentative D call TRBD2 (7 bases). The V and J ends lost 2 bases and 6 bases respectively, with 13 bases between them. The germline CDR1 and CDR2 sequences are MNHEY and SVGAGI. This CDR3 comprises 15 residues. Here the CDR3 DNA reads TGTGCCAGCAGTTACGATGAAGGGGGGGCCGGGGAGCTGTTTTTT. Translation: CASSYDEGGAGELFF.

V usage is TRBV7-9 and J usage is TRBJ1-2, with D tentatively TRBD1 (5 bases). This CDR3 region has 14 residues. Germline values: CDR1 SEHNR, CDR2 FQNEAQ (reference sequence). The V end was cut by 7 bases, the J end by 6 bases, with 18 bases between. CDR3 region: CASTPGGGKNGYTF. The CDR3 nucleotides read TGTGCCAGCACTCCGGGCGGGGGGAAAAATGGCTACACCTTC.

The V call is TRBV4-1, the J call TRBJ2-1, with D tentatively TRBD2 (5 bases). Trimming pared 6 bases from V and 3 bases from J, leaving 6 bases between. The germline gives CDR1 MGHRA, CDR2 YSYEKL. This CDR3 contains 12 residues. The CDR3, as DNA: TGCGCCAGCAGTCGGGGCTACAATGAGCAGTTCTTC. The encoded protein is CASSRGYNEQFF.

The rearrangement joins TRBV13 to TRBJ1-1, with TRBD1 matching 7 bases. The CDR3 has 12 amino acids. The trim removed 3 bases at V and 6 bases at J, leaving 1 base unmatched. Germline V CDR1 and CDR2: PRHDT, FYEKMQ (reference sequence). For the CDR3, the DNA is TGTGCCAGCAGCTTGCAGGGGGCTGAAGCTTTCTTT. It codes for CASSLQGAEAFF.

The chain uses TRBV6-5 and TRBJ2-1; 7 nucleotides match TRBD2. CDR1 MNHEY and CDR2 SVGAGI come from the germline V gene. This CDR3 has 15 residues. The V and J ends lost 4 bases and 9 bases, in that order; junction bases with no gene match: 12. CDR3 protein: CASSFREGPSGEQFF. The CDR3, as DNA: TGTGCCAGCAGTTTCAGGGAGGGCCCTTCTGGTGAGCAGTTCTTC.

CDR3 sequence (DNA): TGTGCCAGCAGCAAACAGGGGGTCCAAGAGACCCAGTACTTC. It codes for CASSKQGVQETQYF. The chain joins TRBV11-2 to TRBJ2-5; TRBD1 aligns across 8 bases. V dropped 5 bases and J dropped 1; count of bases not matched to a gene: 3. This CDR3 is 14 amino acids long. Germline assignment: CDR1 SGHAT and CDR2 FQNNGV.

The gene calls are TRBV19 and TRBJ2-5; TRBD2 might be the D (6 bases). CDR3 size: 16 residues. Germline V gene data show CDR1 as LNHDA and CDR2 as SQIVND (reference sequence). Deletions cut 0 bases from V and 1 base from J, with 12 bases between. The CDR3 DNA is TGTGCCAGTAGTATAGATGGACTGGGACTCCAAGAGACCCAGTACTTC. Its translation: CASSIDGLGLQETQYF.

The chain couples TRBV7-8 to TRBJ1-1; 8 bases align to TRBD1. Germline-derived CDR1 and CDR2 are SGHVS and FQNEAQ. The CDR3 length is 17 residues. J gave up 2 bases and V 4 bases, and 12 bases lay outside the gene matches. CDR3 nucleotide sequence: TGTGCCAGCAGCTCCCAACCTCGGGACAGGAGAAACACTGAAGCTTTCTTT. Translated, it gives CASSSQPRDRRNTEAFF.

The J gene is TRBJ2-5, the V gene TRBV4-3; 7 bases line up with TRBD2. Germline CDR1 is LGHNA and CDR2 is YSLEER. This CDR3 has 15 residues. J gave up 5 bases and V 2 bases, and 8 bases lay outside the gene matches. The CDR3 loop reads CASSQRSSGGETQYF. CDR3 nucleotide sequence: TGCGCCAGCAGCCAACGGTCCTCCGGGGGGGAGACCCAGTACTTC.

The rearrangement joins TRBV6-5 to TRBJ1-1; D unresolved. V shed 5 bases and J shed 2 bases, with 6 bases lying between them. The germline V gene has CDR1 MNHEY and CDR2 SVGAGI. This CDR3 region has 12 residues. The CDR3 DNA follows: TGTGCCAGCAGTCTCTCCAACACTGAAGCTTTCTTT. This gives the protein CASSLSNTEAFF.

V is TRBV5-4 and J is TRBJ2-7, with 8 bases that match TRBD2. V lost 0 bases, J lost 3 bases, and 5 bases stayed unmatched. The V gene's germline CDR1 is SGHNT and CDR2 YYREEE (reference sequence). This CDR3 is built from 15 residues. In DNA form, the CDR3 reads TGTGCCAGCAGCTTGGAGGCGGGGGGACACTACGAGCAGTACTTC. It yields the protein CASSLEAGGHYEQYF. Based on the CDR3 plus reference TRBV5-4 and TRBJ2-7, the full variable domain is ETGVTQSPTHLIKTRGQQVTLRCSSQSGHNTVSWYQQALGQGPQFIFQYYREEENGRGNFPPRFSGLQFPNYSSELNVNALELDDSALYLCASSLEAGGHYEQYFGPGTRLTVT.

The CDR3 region is CASSTSAEGQSRANVLTF. DNA for the CDR3: TGTGCCAGCAGTACCTCAGCAGAAGGACAAAGTCGGGCCAACGTCCTGACTTTC. V usage is TRBV25-1 and J usage is TRBJ2-6; a weak D match, TRBD1 (5 bases). Germline V gene data show CDR1 as MGHDK and CDR2 as SYGVNS. V was clipped by 5 bases and J by 5 bases, with 22 bases between them. The CDR3 contains 18 residues.

This chain links TRBV4-3 with TRBJ1-5, with D perhaps TRBD1 (6 bases). Germline V gene data show CDR1 as LGHNA and CDR2 as YSLEER. The CDR3 spans 13 residues. V lost 5 bases and J 7 bases, leaving 12 bases between the germline ends. CDR3 loop: CASSSTRGQPQHF. Here the CDR3 DNA reads TGCGCCAGCAGCTCAACTAGGGGGCAGCCCCAGCATTTT.

The V and J genes are TRBV21-1 and TRBJ2-4; TRBD2 is taken as the D call from the table, unchecked against the DNA. TRBV21-1 is a known pseudogene. The CDR3 has 19 residues. Written as DNA, the CDR3 is TGTGCCAGCAGCGCCCAAAACTCAGGGAGGAAGGTGGCCAAAAACATTCAGTACTTC. Translation gives CASSAQNSGRKVAKNIQYF.

In regard to this clone: Other DNA sequences in this specimen translate into the identical CDR3. This sequence joins TRBV11-2 and TRBJ1-1, with D hard to call. The CDR3 has 14 residues. From germline, CDR1 is SGHAT and CDR2 FQNNGV. Trimming took off 1 base at V and 0 bases at J, with 6 bases between the two ends. This CDR3 is CASSLAGLNTEAFF. CDR3 nucleotide sequence: TGTGCCAGCAGCTTAGCGGGTCTGAACACTGAAGCTTTCTTT. Full variable domain (rest looked up from reference TRBV11-2 and TRBJ1-1): EAGVAQSPRYKIIEKRQSVAFWCNPISGHATLYWYQQILGQGPKLLIQFQNNGVVDDSQLPKDRFSAERLKGVDSTLKIQPAKLEDSAVYLCASSLAGLNTEAFFGQGTRLTVV.

This chain joins TRBV27 and TRBJ1-4; D call uncertain. V was shortened by 2 bases and J by 5 bases, with 18 bases between the two germline ends. Germline V gene data show CDR1 as MNHEY and CDR2 as SMNVEV (reference sequence). The CDR3 runs to 17 residues. The CDR3 loop is CASSLETPMYRNEKLFF. Here the CDR3 DNA reads TGTGCCAGCAGTTTAGAAACCCCAATGTACCGGAATGAAAAACTGTTTTTT.

This clone was found once. The CDR3 DNA follows: TGCGCCAGCAGCCAAGCTGGGAGCAATCAGCCGGAGCTGTTTTTT. Its translation: CASSQAGSNQPELFF. The gene calls are TRBV4-1 and TRBJ2-2, with D tentatively TRBD2 (5 bases). V gave up 1 base and J gave up 10 bases, with 16 bases separating them. Germline CDR1 and CDR2: MGHRA and YSYEKL. This CDR3 is built from 15 residues.